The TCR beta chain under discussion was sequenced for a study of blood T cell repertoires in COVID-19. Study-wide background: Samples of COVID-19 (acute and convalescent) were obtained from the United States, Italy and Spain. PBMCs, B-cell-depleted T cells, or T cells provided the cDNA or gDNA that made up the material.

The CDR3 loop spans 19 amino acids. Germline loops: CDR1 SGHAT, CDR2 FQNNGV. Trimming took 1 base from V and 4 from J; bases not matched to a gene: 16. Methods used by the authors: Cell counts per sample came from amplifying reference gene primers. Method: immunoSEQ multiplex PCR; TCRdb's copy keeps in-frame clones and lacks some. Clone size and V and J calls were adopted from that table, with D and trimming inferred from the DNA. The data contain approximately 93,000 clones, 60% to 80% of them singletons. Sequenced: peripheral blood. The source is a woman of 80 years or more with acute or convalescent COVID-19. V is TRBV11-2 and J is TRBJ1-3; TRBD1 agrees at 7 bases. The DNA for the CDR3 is TGTGCCAGCAGCTTAGTGCGGGCCAACGACAGGGTACGAGGAAACACCATATATTTT. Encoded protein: CASSLVRANDRVRGNTIYF.